Each of the 17 T cell receptor beta chains below was sequenced from the same sample in a study of technical replicates of blood from a few donors. Sequenced by immunoSEQ multiplex PCR; TCRdb stores in-frame clones only, minus some. The table has roughly 60,000 clones, more than 85% seen once. Sequenced material: PBMCs. The receptors originated from a human donor in good health. Some clones in this sample may be carry-over from other donors' samples.

This clone was detected only a few times. Other DNA sequences in this specimen translate into the identical CDR3. The J gene is TRBJ1-1, the V gene TRBV19; D gene ambiguous. The CDR3 runs to 14 residues. From germline, CDR1 is LNHDA and CDR2 SQIVND (reference sequence). The germline V and J ends were trimmed by 1 base and 1 base, with 7 bases remaining between them. This CDR3 reads CASSIGGQNTEAFF. In DNA, the CDR3 is TGTGCCAGTAGTATAGGAGGGCAGAACACTGAAGCTTTCTTT.

DNA for the CDR3: TGTGCCAGCTCACCGGACAGCGCCCACGAGCAGTACTTC. It is translated as CASSPDSAHEQYF. This chain uses TRBV18 with TRBJ2-7; tentative D call: TRBD1 (6 bases). Germline V gene lookup returns CDR1 KGHSH and CDR2 LQKENI. The CDR3 loop spans 13 amino acids. Trimming stripped 3 bases from V and 5 bases from J, with 11 bases between. Filled out from reference TRBV18 and TRBJ2-7, the complete variable domain reads NAGVMQNPRHLVRRRGQEARLRCSPMKGHSHVYWYRQLPEEGLKFMVYLQKENIIDESGMPKERFSAEFPKEGPSILRIQQVVRGDSAAYFCASSPDSAHEQYFGPGTRLTVT.

The chain carries TRBV7-9 and TRBJ2-7, with 9 bases aligning to TRBD1. V shed 5 bases, J shed 5 bases, and the junction held 7 bases outside the gene matches. The germline V gene has CDR1 SEHNR and CDR2 FQNEAQ (reference sequence). The CDR3 contains 14 residues. DNA of the CDR3: TGTGCCAGCAGCCGTAACAGGGGGCTGGACGAGCAGTACTTC. Its protein product is CASSRNRGLDEQYF.

The chain recombines TRBV6-5 with TRBJ1-6; possible D gene TRBD1, 5 bases. The CDR3 length is 14 residues. Germline CDR1 MNHEY, CDR2 SVGAGI. V lost 4 bases, J lost 6 bases, and 10 bases lay in between. Here the CDR3 reads CASSFGAFNSPLHF. In DNA, the CDR3 is TGTGCCAGCAGTTTTGGGGCCTTTAATTCACCCCTCCACTTT.

This chain joins TRBV9 and TRBJ2-3; D is ambiguous. The germline V gene encodes CDR1 SGDLS and CDR2 YYNGEE. The CDR3 runs to 14 residues. The V end was cut by 1 base, the J end by 6 bases, with 12 bases between. Written as DNA, the CDR3 is TGTGCCAGCAGCGTAAGCTCAGGCAGGGATACGCAGTATTTT. Translating it yields CASSVSSGRDTQYF.

This rearrangement joins TRBV4-3 to TRBJ1-1; D perhaps matches TRBD1 (6 bases). Trimming stripped 4 bases from V and 6 bases from J, with 12 bases between. The V gene's germline CDR1 is LGHNA and CDR2 YSLEER. The CDR3 is made up of 13 amino acids. CDR3 sequence (DNA): TGCGCCAGCAGCCTTGCCAGGGGAGCTGAAGCTTTCTTT. This translates into CASSLARGAEAFF.

This chain connects TRBV6-6 to TRBJ2-7, with a weak D call TRBD2 (5 bases). The CDR3 runs 12 residues. Deletions cut 8 bases from V and 0 bases from J, with 8 bases between. Germline V gene data show CDR1 as MNHNY and CDR2 as SVGAGI (reference sequence). The CDR3 sequence: CASGESSYEQYF. CDR3 coding DNA: TGTGCCAGCGGGGAGAGCTCCTACGAGCAGTACTTC.

The gene calls are TRBV6-5 and TRBJ1-1; perhaps TRBD1 as D (6 bases). The CDR3 totals 15 residues. Trimming removed 2 bases at V and 1 base at J, with 11 bases between. CDR1 is MNHEY and CDR2 is SVGAGI in the germline V gene. The CDR3 is CASSYDRTPNTEAFF. CDR3 in DNA: TGTGCCAGCAGTTACGACAGGACACCGAACACTGAAGCTTTCTTT.

The chain employs TRBV7-9 and TRBJ2-2; no clear D gene. Germline V gene data show CDR1 as SEHNR and CDR2 as FQNEAQ (reference sequence). V lost 5 bases and J 1 base, leaving 14 bases between the germline ends. This CDR3 has 16 residues. The CDR3 region is CASSPRRLENTGELFF. The CDR3 bases are TGTGCCAGCAGCCCCCGCCGACTTGAGAACACCGGGGAGCTGTTTTTT.

This rearrangement joins TRBV5-7 to TRBJ1-2; 9 bases line up with TRBD1. TRBV5-7 is an open reading frame whose function is uncertain. The trim removed 0 bases at V and 4 bases at J, leaving 4 bases unmatched. This CDR3 has 15 amino acids. The CDR3 DNA reads TGTGCCAGCAGCTTGGGGGGACAGGGATGCTATGGCTACACCTTC. It encodes CASSLGGQGCYGYTF.

This clone was recorded only once. The J gene is TRBJ2-5, the V gene TRBV6-1; 8 nucleotides align to TRBD2. The CDR3 has 14 amino acids. Germline V gives CDR1 MNHNS, CDR2 SASEGT. Trimming cost V 3 bases and J 4 bases; bases outside gene matches: 4. The CDR3 coding sequence is TGTGCCAGCAGTGACGTAGCGGGGCTAGAGACCCAGTACTTC. Its protein is CASSDVAGLETQYF.

The rearrangement joins TRBV7-9 to TRBJ1-2, with TRBD1 matching over 9 bases. Germline loops: CDR1 SEHNR, CDR2 FQNEAQ (reference sequence). The CDR3 extends over 14 amino acids. The trim removed 3 bases at V and 8 bases at J, leaving 7 bases unmatched. This CDR3 is CASSLDRGTVGYTF. The CDR3 coding sequence is TGTGCCAGCAGCTTGGACAGGGGCACTGTGGGCTACACCTTC.

The chain recombines TRBV29-1 with TRBJ1-2; D unclear. V dropped 1 base and J dropped 1 base, with 10 bases sitting between them. The germline CDR1 and CDR2 sequences are SQVTM and ANQGSEA. The CDR3 extends over 14 amino acids. CDR3 amino acids: CSVEVTAGNYGYTF. The CDR3 DNA follows: TGCAGCGTTGAAGTTACAGCGGGTAACTATGGCTACACCTTC.

This chain uses TRBV27 with TRBJ2-7; D is perhaps TRBD1 (6 bases). The CDR3 sequence is 15 residues long. V was trimmed by 5 bases and J by 0 bases, leaving 14 bases between them. Germline V gene lookup returns CDR1 MNHEY and CDR2 SMNVEV (reference sequence). The CDR3 DNA reads TGTGCCAGCAGTAAACAGGGCTCGCCCTCCTACGAGCAGTACTTC. Encoded protein: CASSKQGSPSYEQYF.

This chain joins TRBV30 and TRBJ1-3; a possible D gene is TRBD1 (5 bases). The CDR3 spans 15 residues. The V gene's germline CDR1 is GTSNPN and CDR2 SVGIG (reference sequence). The V gene lost 3 bases and the J gene lost 2 bases, with 14 bases spanning the gap. The DNA of the CDR3 is TGTGCCTGGAGGAAGGGAGGGGCGACTGGAAACACCATATATTTT. Its translation: CAWRKGGATGNTIYF.

The rearrangement uses TRBV5-4 and TRBJ2-5; 8 bases fit TRBD1. After removal of 4 bases from V and 1 base from J, the junction contained 6 bases not matched to a gene. CDR1 is SGHNT, CDR2 YYREEE, per germline (reference sequence). The CDR3 is 15 residues long. CDR3 nucleotide sequence: TGTGCCAGCAGCGGCACAACAGGGGGCCAAGAGACCCAGTACTTC. It codes for CASSGTTGGQETQYF.

The J gene is TRBJ2-7, the V gene TRBV2; 9 bases agree with TRBD2. From germline, CDR1 is SNHLY and CDR2 FYNNEI. The CDR3 is made up of 15 amino acids. J gave up 3 bases and V 5 bases, and 8 bases lay outside the gene matches. CDR3 amino acids: CASSYLSGGFYEQYF. Here the CDR3 DNA reads TGTGCCAGCAGTTACCTGAGCGGGGGGTTCTACGAGCAGTACTTC. The whole variable domain, remainder taken from reference TRBV2 and TRBJ2-7, is EPEVTQTPSHQVTQMGQEVILRCVPISNHLYFYWYRQILGQKVEFLVSFYNNEISEKSEIFDDQFSVERPDGSNFTLKIRSTKLEDSAMYFCASSYLSGGFYEQYFGPGTRLTVT.